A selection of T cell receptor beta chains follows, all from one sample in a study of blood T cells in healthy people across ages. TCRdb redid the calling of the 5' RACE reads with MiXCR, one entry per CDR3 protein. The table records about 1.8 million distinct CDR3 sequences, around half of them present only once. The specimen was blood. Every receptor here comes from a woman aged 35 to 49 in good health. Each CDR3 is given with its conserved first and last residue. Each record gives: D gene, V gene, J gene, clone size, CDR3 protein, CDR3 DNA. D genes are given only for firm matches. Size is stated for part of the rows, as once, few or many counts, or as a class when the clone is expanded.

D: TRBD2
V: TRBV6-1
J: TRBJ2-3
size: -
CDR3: CASSLFLPGLAGEPTTDTQYF
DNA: TGTGCCAGCAGTCTCTTCCTGCCGGGACTAGCGGGGGAACCCACCACAGATACGCAGTATTTT

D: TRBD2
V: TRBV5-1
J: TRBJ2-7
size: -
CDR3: CASSSDGTSSHNEQYF
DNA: TGCGCCAGCAGCTCGGACGGGACTAGCTCCCACAATGAGCAGTACTTC

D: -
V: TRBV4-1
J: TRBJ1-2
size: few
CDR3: CASSRTTAGDGYTF
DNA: TGCGCCAGCAGCCGGACGACTGCAGGGGATGGCTACACCTTC

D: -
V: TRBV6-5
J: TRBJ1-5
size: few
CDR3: CASSEDRGSNQPQHF
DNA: TGTGCCAGCAGTGAGGACAGAGGTTCTAATCAGCCCCAGCATTTT

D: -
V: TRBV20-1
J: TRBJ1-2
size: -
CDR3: CSARDGYSGVSGYTF
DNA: TGCAGTGCTAGAGACGGATACAGTGGGGTTAGCGGCTACACCTTC

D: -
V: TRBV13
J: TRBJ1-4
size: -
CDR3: CASSSTEETNEKLFF
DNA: TGTGCCAGCAGCTCTACGGAGGAAACTAATGAAAAACTGTTTTTT

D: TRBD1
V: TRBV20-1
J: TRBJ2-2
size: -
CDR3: CSARPDRANTGELFF
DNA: TGCAGTGCTAGACCGGACAGGGCAAACACCGGGGAGCTGTTTTTT

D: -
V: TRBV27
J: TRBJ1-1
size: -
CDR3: CASSATGRGAFF
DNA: TGTGCCAGCAGTGCCACAGGACGTGGGGCTTTCTTT

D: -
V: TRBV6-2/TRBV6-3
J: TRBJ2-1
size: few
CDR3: CASSYSSEVGYNEQFF
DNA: TGTGCCAGCAGTTACTCGTCTGAAGTGGGATACAATGAGCAGTTCTTC

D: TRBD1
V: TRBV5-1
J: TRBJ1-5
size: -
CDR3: CASSERTGSGQPQHF
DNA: TGCGCCAGCAGCGAACGGACAGGGTCAGGACAGCCCCAGCATTTT

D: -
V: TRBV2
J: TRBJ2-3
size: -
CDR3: CACSEVVTDTQYF
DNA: TGTGCCTGCAGTGAAGTCGTCACAGATACGCAGTATTTT

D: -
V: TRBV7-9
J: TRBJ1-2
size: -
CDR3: CASSLDSRRVNYGYTF
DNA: TGTGCCAGCAGCTTAGATAGTCGGAGGGTTAACTATGGCTACACCTTC

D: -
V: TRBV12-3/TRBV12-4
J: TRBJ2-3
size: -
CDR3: CASSLFGRTQYF
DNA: TGTGCCAGCAGTTTATTCGGGCGTACGCAGTATTTT

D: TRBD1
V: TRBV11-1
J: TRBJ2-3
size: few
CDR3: CASSQDRVTDTQYF
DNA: TGTGCCAGCAGCCAGGACAGGGTCACAGATACGCAGTATTTT

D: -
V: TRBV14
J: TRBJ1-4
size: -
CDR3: CASSQAGLVNEKLFF
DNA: TGTGCCAGCAGCCAAGCAGGGCTGGTTAATGAAAAACTGTTTTTT

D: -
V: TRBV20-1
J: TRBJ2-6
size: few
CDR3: CSAGQSFDGANVLTF
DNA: TGCAGTGCCGGACAGTCCTTTGACGGGGCCAACGTCCTGACTTTC

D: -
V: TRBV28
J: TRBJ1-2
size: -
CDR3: CASSPPTTDSYGYTF
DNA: TGTGCCAGCAGTCCTCCTACGACAGATAGCTATGGCTACACCTTC

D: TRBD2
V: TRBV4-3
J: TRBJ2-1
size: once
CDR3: CASSQDFWLAGAPSSYNEQFF
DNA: TGCGCCAGCAGCCAAGATTTTTGGCTAGCGGGGGCTCCTAGCTCCTACAATGAGCAGTTCTTC

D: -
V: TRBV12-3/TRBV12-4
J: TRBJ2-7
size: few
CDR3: CASITTDRLTREQYF
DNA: TGTGCCAGCATTACCACCGACAGGCTTACCCGGGAGCAGTACTTC

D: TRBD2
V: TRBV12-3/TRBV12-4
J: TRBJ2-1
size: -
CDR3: CASSLAGQGQFF
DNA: TGTGCCAGCAGTCTAGCGGGGCAGGGGCAGTTCTTC

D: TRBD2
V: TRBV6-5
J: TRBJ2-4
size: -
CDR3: CASTLLRGGELAKNIQYF
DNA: TGTGCCAGCACATTACTCCGCGGGGGGGAGTTAGCCAAAAACATTCAGTACTTC

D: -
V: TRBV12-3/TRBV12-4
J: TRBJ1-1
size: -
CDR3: CASRKRGGDTEAFF
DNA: TGTGCCAGCAGGAAAAGAGGAGGGGACACTGAAGCTTTCTTT

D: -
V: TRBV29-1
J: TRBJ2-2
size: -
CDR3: CSVDEGSLFF
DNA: TGCAGCGTTGACGAGGGGTCGTTGTTTTTT

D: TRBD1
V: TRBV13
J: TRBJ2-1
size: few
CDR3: CASSDRGVYNEQFF
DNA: TGTGCCAGCAGCGACAGGGGCGTCTACAATGAGCAGTTCTTC

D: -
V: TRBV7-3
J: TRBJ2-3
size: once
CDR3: CASSSSGRSADTQYF
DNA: TGTGCCAGCAGCTCCAGCGGGCGGAGCGCAGATACGCAGTATTTT

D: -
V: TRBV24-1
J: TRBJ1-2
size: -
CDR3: CATSDARGTRGYTF
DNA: TGTGCCACCAGTGATGCGCGGGGGACGCGTGGCTACACCTTC

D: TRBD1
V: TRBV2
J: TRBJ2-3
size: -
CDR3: CASRATGVADTQYF
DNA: TGTGCCAGCAGGGCGACAGGGGTGGCAGATACGCAGTATTTT

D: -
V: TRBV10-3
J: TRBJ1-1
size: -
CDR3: CAISEAFERRTEAFF
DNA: TGTGCCATCAGTGAGGCTTTCGAAAGGCGGACTGAAGCTTTCTTT

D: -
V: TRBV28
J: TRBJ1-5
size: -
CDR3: CASSFGLIGNQPQHF
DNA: TGTGCCAGCAGTTTCGGGCTCATCGGCAATCAGCCCCAGCATTTT

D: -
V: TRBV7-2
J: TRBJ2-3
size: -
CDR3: CASKEQGPAQDTQYF
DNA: TGTGCCAGCAAAGAACAGGGCCCAGCACAAGATACGCAGTATTTT

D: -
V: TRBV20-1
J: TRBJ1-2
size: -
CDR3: CSARDLADYGYTF
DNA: TGCAGTGCTAGAGATCTCGCGGACTATGGCTACACCTTC

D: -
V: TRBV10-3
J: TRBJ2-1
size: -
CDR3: CAISGVGTEQFF
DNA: TGTGCCATCAGTGGAGTGGGCACTGAGCAGTTCTTC

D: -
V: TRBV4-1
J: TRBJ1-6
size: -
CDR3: CASSQETSSSPLHF
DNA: TGCGCCAGCAGCCAAGAGACCTCGAGTTCACCCCTCCACTTT

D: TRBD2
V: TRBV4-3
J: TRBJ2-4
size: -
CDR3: CASSQAASGGVDIQYF
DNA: TGCGCCAGCAGCCAGGCTGCTAGCGGGGGGGTGGACATTCAGTACTTC

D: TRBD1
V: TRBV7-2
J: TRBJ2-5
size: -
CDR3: CASSSEWTGEVETQYF
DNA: TGTGCCAGCAGCTCCGAGTGGACAGGAGAAGTAGAGACCCAGTACTTC

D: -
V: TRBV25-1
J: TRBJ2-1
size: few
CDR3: CASSVSQYEQFF
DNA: TGTGCCAGCAGTGTTTCCCAGTATGAGCAGTTCTTC

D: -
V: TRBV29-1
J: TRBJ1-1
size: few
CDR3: CSVVGTEAFF
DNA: TGCAGCGTCGTGGGCACTGAAGCTTTCTTT

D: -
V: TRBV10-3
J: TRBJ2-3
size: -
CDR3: CAIRGNAQYF
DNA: TGTGCCATCAGGGGTAATGCGCAGTATTTT

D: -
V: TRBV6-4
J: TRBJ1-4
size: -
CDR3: CASSPHANEKLFF
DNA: TGTGCCAGCTCGCCCCATGCTAATGAAAAACTGTTTTTT

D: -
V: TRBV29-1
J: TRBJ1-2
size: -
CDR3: CSARPGQGDVIQGYTF
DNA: TGCAGCGCCCGTCCGGGACAAGGGGATGTTATTCAGGGCTACACCTTC

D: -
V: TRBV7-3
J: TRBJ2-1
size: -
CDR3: CASSKTLSASSYNEQFF
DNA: TGTGCCAGCAGCAAAACACTCAGTGCTAGCTCCTACAATGAGCAGTTCTTC

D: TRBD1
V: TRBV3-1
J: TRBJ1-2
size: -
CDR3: CASSQRGPAGGYTF
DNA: TGTGCCAGCAGCCAAAGGGGGCCAGCCGGTGGCTACACCTTC

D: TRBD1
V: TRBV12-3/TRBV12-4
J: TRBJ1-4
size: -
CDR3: CASSLARGIEKLFF
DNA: TGTGCCAGCAGTTTGGCCAGGGGGATTGAAAAACTGTTTTTT

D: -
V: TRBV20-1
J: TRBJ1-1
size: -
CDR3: CSARDSWGGTEAFF
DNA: TGCAGTGCTAGAGATTCGTGGGGCGGCACTGAAGCTTTCTTT

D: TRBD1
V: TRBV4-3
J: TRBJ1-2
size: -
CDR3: CASSSPGTGGHGYTF
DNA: TGCGCCAGCAGCTCACCCGGGACAGGGGGGCATGGCTACACCTTC

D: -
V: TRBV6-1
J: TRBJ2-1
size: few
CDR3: CASSERQGPYNEQFF
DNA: TGTGCCAGCAGTGAACGGCAGGGTCCCTACAATGAGCAGTTCTTC

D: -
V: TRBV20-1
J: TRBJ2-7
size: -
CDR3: CSALAGGYYEQYF
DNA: TGCAGTGCTCTAGCAGGCGGCTACTACGAGCAGTACTTC

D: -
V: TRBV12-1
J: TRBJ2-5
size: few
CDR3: CASSFPGLAEETQYF
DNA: TGTGCCAGCAGCTTTCCGGGACTAGCGGAAGAGACCCAGTACTTC

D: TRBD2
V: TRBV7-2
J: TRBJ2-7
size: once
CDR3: CASSPAGELYEQYF
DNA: TGTGCCAGCAGCCCAGCGGGAGAGCTCTACGAGCAGTACTTC

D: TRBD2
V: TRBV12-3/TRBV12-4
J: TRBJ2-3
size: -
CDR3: CASRYRRAAGGYTDTQYF
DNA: TGTGCCAGCAGGTATCGACGAGCAGCGGGGGGATACACAGATACGCAGTATTTT

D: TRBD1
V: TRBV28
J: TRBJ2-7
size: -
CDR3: CASLDRFYEQYF
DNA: TGTGCCAGCCTGGACAGGTTCTACGAGCAGTACTTC

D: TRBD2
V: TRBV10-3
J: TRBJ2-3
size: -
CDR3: CAIGNGGGVSTDTQYF
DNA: TGTGCCATCGGGAACGGCGGGGGGGTGAGCACAGATACGCAGTATTTT

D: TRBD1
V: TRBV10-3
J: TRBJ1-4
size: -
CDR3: CAISPGQTTEKLFF
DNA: TGTGCCATCAGTCCGGGACAGACCACCGAAAAACTGTTTTTT